This T cell receptor beta chain was obtained from a study of cytomegalovirus exposure and HLA in healthy donors. A few counts support this clone. Its cognate antigen is unknown. The study's findings and limits: The study labeled 180 or so TCR beta chains cytomegalovirus-associated. There were a few CMV-associated chains whose specificity for CMV antigens was confirmed in vitro. In an earlier analysis, about 87% or about 30%: the productive usage of most TCR beta V segments. Relative to the roughly 640-donor mean, N-insertions were reportedly fewer in an Asian-associated ancestry cluster in a later analysis.

The study ran its PCR with 60 Vbeta and 13 Jbeta primers. Clones were read by immunoSEQ multiplex PCR, and TCRdb kept only the in-frame ones, dropping some. The table shows around 180,000 clones, with 75% to 85% occurring only once. CDR3 size: 14 residues. Germline CDR1 and CDR2: MNHEY and SMNVEV (reference sequence). The V and J ends lost 7 bases and 9 bases, in that order; junction bases with no gene match: 11. The genes are TRBV27 and TRBJ2-1; TRBD1 matches at 8 bases. Sequences were obtained from PBMCs. The clonotype comes from a woman younger than 45 in good health and CMV-seropositive. The CDR3: CASTAGGASLEQFF. The CDR3 DNA follows: TGTGCCAGCACGGCAGGGGGCGCATCACTTGAGCAGTTCTTC.